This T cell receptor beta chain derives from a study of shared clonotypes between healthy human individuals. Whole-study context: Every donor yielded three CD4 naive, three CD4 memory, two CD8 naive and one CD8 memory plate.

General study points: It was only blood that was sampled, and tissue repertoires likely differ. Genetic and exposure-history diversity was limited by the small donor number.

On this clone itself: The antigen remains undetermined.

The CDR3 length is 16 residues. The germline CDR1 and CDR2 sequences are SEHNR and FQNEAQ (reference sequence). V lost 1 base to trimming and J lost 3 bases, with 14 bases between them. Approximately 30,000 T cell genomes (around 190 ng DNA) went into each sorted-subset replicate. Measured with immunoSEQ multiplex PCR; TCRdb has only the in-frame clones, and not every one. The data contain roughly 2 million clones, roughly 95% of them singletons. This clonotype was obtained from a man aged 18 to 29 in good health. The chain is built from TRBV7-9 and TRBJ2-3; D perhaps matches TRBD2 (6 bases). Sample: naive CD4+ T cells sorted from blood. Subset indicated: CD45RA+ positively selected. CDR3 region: CASSLVEGMRTDTQYF. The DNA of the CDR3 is TGTGCCAGCAGCTTAGTGGAGGGCATGCGTACAGATACGCAGTATTTT.